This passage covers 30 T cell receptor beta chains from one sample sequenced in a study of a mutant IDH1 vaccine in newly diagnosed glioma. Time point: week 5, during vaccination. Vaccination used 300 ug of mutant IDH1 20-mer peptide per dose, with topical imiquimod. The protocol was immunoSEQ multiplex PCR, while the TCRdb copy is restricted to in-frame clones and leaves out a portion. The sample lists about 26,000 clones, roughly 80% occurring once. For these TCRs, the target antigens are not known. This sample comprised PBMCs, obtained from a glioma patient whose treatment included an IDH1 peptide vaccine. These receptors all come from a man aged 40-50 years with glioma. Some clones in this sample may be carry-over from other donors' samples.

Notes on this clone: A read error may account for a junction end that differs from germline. The CDR3 DNA sequence: TGTGCCAGCCGAATCCGGGACAGGAATTCACCCCTCCACTTT. Translated: CASRIRDRNSPLHF. The chain carries TRBV5-1 and TRBJ1-6; 8 bases are shared with TRBD1. This CDR3 region has 14 residues. Germline CDR1 SGHRS, CDR2 YFSETQ.

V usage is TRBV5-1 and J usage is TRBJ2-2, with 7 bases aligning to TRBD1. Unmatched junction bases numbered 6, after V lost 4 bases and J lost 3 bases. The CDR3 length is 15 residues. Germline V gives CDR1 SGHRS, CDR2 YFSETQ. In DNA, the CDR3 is TGCGCCAGCAGCCCGACAGGGTCCCACACCGGGGAGCTGTTTTTT. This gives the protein CASSPTGSHTGELFF.

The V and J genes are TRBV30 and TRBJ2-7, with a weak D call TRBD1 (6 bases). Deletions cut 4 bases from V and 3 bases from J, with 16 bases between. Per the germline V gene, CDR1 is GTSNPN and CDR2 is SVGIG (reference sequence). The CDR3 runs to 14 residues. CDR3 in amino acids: CAWTASTGLYEQYF. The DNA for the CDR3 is TGTGCCTGGACCGCCTCCACAGGGCTCTACGAGCAGTACTTC. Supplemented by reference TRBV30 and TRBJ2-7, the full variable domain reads SQTIHQWPATLVQPVGSPLSLECTVEGTSNPNLYWYRQAAGRGLQLLFYSVGIGQISSEVPQNLSASRPQDRQFILSSKKLLLSDSGFYLCAWTASTGLYEQYFGPGTRLTVT.

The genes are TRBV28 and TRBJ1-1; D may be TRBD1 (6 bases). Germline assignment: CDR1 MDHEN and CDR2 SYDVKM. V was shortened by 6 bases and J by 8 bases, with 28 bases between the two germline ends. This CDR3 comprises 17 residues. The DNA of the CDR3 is TGTGCCAGCAGGGACCCAGGTAGGGCAGGGACAAAAAAAGAAGCTTTCTTT. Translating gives CASRDPGRAGTKKEAFF.

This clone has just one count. The CDR3 region has the DNA TGCGCCAGCAGCTTCCTCGGGGGGCGATCTAGGGAGCAGTACTTC. Its protein product is CASSFLGGRSREQYF. The chain carries TRBV5-1 and TRBJ2-7; tentatively, D is TRBD2 (7 bases). The CDR3 has 15 residues. The V and J ends lost 2 bases and 7 bases respectively, with 19 bases between them. Germline assignment: CDR1 SGHRS and CDR2 YFSETQ.

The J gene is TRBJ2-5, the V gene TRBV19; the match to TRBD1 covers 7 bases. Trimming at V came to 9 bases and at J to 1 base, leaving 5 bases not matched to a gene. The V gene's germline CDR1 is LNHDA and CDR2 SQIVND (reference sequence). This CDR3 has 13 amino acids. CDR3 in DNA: TGTGCCAGCCGGGACAGCTTCCAAGAGACCCAGTACTTC. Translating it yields CASRDSFQETQYF.

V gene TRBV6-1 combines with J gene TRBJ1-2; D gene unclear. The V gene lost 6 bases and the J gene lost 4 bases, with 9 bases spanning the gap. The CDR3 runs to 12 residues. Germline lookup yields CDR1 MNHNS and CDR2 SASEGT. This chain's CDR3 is CASSPNSYGYTF. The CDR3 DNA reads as TGTGCCAGCAGCCCGAATTCCTATGGCTACACCTTC.

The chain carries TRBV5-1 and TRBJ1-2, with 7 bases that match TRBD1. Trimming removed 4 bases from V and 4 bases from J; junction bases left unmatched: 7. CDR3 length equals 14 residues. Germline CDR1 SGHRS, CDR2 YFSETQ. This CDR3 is CASSVQGGSYGYTF. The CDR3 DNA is TGCGCCAGCAGCGTTCAAGGGGGCAGCTATGGCTACACCTTC. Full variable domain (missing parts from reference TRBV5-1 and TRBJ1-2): KAGVTQTPRYLIKTRGQQVTLSCSPISGHRSVSWYQQTPGQGLQFLFEYFSETQRNKGNFPGRFSGRQFSNSRSEMNVSTLELGDSALYLCASSVQGGSYGYTFGSGTRLTVV.

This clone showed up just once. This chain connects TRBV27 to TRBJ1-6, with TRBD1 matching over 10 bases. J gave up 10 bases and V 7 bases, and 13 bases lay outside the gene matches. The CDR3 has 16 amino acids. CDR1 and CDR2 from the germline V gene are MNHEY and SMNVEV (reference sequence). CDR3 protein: CASTIQGQGRYSPLHF. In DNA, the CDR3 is TGTGCCAGCACCATACAGGGACAGGGGCGCTACTCACCCCTCCACTTT.

CDR3 nucleotides: TGTGCCAGCAGTTACTCGGTAGCCTACGAGCAGTACTTC. Amino acid sequence: CASSYSVAYEQYF. The chain joins TRBV6-5 to TRBJ2-7; D unclear. CDR3 length: 13 residues. Looked up from germline, CDR1 is MNHEY and CDR2 is SVGAGI. Trimming cost V 0 bases and J 2 bases, with 5 bases left between them.

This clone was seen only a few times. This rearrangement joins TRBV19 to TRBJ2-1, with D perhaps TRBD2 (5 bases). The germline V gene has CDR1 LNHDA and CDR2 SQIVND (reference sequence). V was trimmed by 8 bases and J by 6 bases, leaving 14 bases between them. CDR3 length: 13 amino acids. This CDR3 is CASSRPGSNEQFF. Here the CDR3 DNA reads TGTGCCAGTTCTCGGCCGGGGAGCAATGAGCAGTTCTTC. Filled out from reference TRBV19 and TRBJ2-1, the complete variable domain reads DGGITQSPKYLFRKEGQNVTLSCEQNLNHDAMYWYRQDPGQGLRLIYYSQIVNDFQKGDIAEGYSVSREKKESFPLTVTSAQKNPTAFYLCASSRPGSNEQFFGPGTRLTVL.

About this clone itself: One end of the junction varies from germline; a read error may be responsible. In DNA form, the CDR3 reads TGTGCCAGCTCACCATCGGGGAAGGTGGAATTC. It is translated as CASSPSGKVEF. The chain has TRBV18 and TRBJ1-2; D uncertain. This CDR3 contains 11 residues. Per germline, CDR1 KGHSH and CDR2 LQKENI.

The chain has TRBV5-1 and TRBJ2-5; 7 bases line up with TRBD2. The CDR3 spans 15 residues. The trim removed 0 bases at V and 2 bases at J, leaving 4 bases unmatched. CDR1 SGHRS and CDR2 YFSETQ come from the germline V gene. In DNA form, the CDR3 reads TGCGCCAGCAGCTTGGTGTCTAGCGGACAAGAGACCCAGTACTTC. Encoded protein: CASSLVSSGQETQYF.

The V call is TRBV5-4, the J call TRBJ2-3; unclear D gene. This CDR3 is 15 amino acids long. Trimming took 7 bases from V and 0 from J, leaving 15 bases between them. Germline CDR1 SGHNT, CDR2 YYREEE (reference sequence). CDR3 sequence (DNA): TGTGCCAGCCACACCTGGGCCAGGAGCACAGATACGCAGTATTTT. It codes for CASHTWARSTDTQYF.

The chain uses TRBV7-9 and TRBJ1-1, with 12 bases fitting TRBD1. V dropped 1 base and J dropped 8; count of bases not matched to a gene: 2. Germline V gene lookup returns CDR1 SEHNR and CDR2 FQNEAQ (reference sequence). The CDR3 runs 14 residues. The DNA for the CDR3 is TGTGCCAGCAGCTTAGAAGGGACAGGGGGCGAAGCTTTCTTT. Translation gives CASSLEGTGGEAFF.

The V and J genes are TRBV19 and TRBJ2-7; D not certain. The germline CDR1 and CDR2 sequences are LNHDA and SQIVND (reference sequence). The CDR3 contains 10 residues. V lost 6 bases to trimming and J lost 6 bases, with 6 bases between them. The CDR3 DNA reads TGTGCCAGTAGCCCCCCCGAGCAGTACTTC. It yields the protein CASSPPEQYF.

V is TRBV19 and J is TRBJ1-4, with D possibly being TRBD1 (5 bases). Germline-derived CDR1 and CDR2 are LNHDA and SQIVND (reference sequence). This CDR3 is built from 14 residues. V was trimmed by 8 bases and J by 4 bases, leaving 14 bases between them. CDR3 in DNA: TGTGCCAGTCGCCGGGGCGGAGGTAATGAAAAACTGTTTTTT. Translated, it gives CASRRGGGNEKLFF.

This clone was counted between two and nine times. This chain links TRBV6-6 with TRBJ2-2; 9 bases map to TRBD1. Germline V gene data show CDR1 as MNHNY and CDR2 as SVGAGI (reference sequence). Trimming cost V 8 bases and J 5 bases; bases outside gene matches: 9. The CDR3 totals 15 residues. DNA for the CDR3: TGTGCCAGCCGGCCGACAGGGGGAAATACCGGGGAGCTGTTTTTT. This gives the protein CASRPTGGNTGELFF.

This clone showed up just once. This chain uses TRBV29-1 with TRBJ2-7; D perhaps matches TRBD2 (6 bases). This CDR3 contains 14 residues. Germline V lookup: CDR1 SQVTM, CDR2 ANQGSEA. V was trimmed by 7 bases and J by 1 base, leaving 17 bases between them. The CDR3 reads CSGYDGRQSYEQYF. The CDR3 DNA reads TGCAGCGGATACGACGGGAGACAATCCTACGAGCAGTACTTC.

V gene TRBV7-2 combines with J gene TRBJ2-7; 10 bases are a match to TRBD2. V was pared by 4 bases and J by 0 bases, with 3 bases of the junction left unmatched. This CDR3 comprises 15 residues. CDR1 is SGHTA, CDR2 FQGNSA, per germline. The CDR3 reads CASSSAGGSSYEQYF. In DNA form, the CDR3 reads TGTGCCAGCAGCTCAGCGGGGGGGAGCTCCTACGAGCAGTACTTC.

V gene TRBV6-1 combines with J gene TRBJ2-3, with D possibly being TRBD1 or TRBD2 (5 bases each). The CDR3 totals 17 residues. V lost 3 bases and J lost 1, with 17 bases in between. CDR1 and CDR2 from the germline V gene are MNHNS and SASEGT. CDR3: CASSDWDPFQGTDTQYF. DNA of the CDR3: TGTGCCAGCAGTGATTGGGACCCCTTCCAAGGCACAGATACGCAGTATTTT.

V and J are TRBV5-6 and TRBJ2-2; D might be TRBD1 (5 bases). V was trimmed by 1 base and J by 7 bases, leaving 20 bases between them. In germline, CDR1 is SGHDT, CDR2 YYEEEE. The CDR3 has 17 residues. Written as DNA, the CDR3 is TGTGCCAGCAGCTTGCAGGGAACCTCTACGCTGGGCGGGGAGCTGTTTTTT. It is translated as CASSLQGTSTLGGELFF. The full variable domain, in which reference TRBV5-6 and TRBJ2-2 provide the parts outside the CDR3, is DAGVTQSPTHLIKTRGQQVTLRCSPKSGHDTVSWYQQALGQGPQFIFQYYEEEERQRGNFPDRFSGHQFPNYSSELNVNALLLGDSALYLCASSLQGTSTLGGELFFGEGSRLTVL.

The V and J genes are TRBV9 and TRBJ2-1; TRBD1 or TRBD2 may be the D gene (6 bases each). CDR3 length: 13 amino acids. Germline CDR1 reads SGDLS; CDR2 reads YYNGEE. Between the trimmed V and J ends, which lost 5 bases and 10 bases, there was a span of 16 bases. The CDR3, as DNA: TGTGCCAGCAGGCAGGAGGGTAGGGGGGAGCAGTTCTTC. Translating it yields CASRQEGRGEQFF.

The CDR3 reads CARSITPDTQYF. Here the CDR3 DNA reads TGTGCCAGATCAATCACCCCGGATACGCAGTATTTT. This rearrangement joins TRBV2 to TRBJ2-3; D remains ambiguous. This CDR3 region has 12 residues. V was cut by 9 bases and J by 6 bases, with 13 bases left in between. Germline loops: CDR1 SNHLY, CDR2 FYNNEI.

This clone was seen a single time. CDR3 protein: CASSRGQGNSPLHF. DNA of the CDR3: TGTGCCAGCAGCCGGGGACAGGGAAATTCACCCCTCCACTTT. The gene calls are TRBV11-2 and TRBJ1-6; 9 bases align to TRBD1. This CDR3 contains 14 residues. J gave up 7 bases and V 5 bases, and 3 bases lay outside the gene matches. Germline V CDR1 and CDR2: SGHAT, FQNNGV.

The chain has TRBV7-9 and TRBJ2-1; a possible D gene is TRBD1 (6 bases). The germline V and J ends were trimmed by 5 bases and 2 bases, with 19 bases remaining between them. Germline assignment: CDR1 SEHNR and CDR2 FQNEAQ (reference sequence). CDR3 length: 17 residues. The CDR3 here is CASSPLGQTYPYNEQFF. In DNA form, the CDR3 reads TGTGCCAGCAGCCCTCTTGGACAGACTTACCCCTACAATGAGCAGTTCTTC.

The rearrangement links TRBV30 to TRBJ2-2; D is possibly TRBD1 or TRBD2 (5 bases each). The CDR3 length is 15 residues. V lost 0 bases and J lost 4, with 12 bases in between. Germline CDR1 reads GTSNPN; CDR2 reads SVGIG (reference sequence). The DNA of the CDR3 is TGTGCCTGGAGTGTAGTCAGGGAGATCACCGGGGAGCTGTTTTTT. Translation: CAWSVVREITGELFF.

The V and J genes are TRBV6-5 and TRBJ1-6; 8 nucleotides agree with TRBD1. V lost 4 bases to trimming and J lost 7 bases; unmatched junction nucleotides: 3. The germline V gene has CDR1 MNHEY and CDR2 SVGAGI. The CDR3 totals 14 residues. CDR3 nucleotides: TGTGCCAGCAGTTCCCGGACAGGGAATTCACCCCTCCACTTT. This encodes CASSSRTGNSPLHF.

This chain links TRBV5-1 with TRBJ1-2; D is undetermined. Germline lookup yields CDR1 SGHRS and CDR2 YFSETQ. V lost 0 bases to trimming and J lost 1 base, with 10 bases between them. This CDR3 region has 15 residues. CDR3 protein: CASSLDSFGNYGYTF. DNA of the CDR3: TGCGCCAGCAGCTTGGACAGTTTTGGTAACTATGGCTACACCTTC.

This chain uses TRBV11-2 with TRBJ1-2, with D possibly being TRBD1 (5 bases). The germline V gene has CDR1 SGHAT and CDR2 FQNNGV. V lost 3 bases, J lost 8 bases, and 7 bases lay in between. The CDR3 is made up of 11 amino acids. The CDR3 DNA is TGTGCCAGCAGCTTCCGGGACGGCTACACCTTC. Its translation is CASSFRDGYTF.